The 23 T cell receptor beta chains presented below share a single source sample, sequenced in a study of T cell responses to AZD1222 COVID-19 vaccine. Sequenced by immunoSEQ multiplex PCR; TCRdb stores in-frame clones only, minus some. Among about 90,000 clones listed, more than 75% were seen once. Sequenced material: peripheral blood, taken 28 days after the second AZD1222 dose. These receptors were taken from an adult who received the AZD1222 COVID-19 vaccine.

The chain uses TRBV7-3 and TRBJ2-1; 8 bases are shared with TRBD2. Germline values: CDR1 SGHTA, CDR2 FQGTGA. The J segment lost 5 bases and the V segment lost 5 bases, leaving 8 bases of the junction unmatched. The length of the CDR3 is 15 residues. The CDR3 reads CASSLSSGSNNEQFF. The CDR3 DNA sequence: TGTGCCAGCAGCCTATCAAGCGGGAGCAACAATGAGCAGTTCTTC. The full variable domain, rest sourced from reference TRBV7-3 and TRBJ2-1, is GAGVSQTPSNKVTEKGKYVELRCDPISGHTALYWYRQSLGQGPEFLIYFQGTGAADDSGLPNDRFFAVRPEGSVSTLKIQRTERGDSAVYLCASSLSSGSNNEQFFGPGTRLTVL.

This clone was recorded once. This chain joins TRBV4-3 and TRBJ2-1, with 8 bases lining up with TRBD1. CDR3 length equals 15 residues. Germline V gene lookup returns CDR1 LGHNA and CDR2 YSLEER. Losses at the gene ends were 0 bases for V and 4 bases for J; bases not matched to a gene: 2. The CDR3 loop reads CASSQEGQAYNEQFF. CDR3 nucleotide sequence: TGCGCCAGCAGCCAAGAGGGACAGGCTTACAATGAGCAGTTCTTC.

The V gene is TRBV7-3, the J gene TRBJ2-2; 15 bases line up with TRBD2. The germline V gene encodes CDR1 SGHTA and CDR2 FQGTGA. The CDR3 consists of 19 residues. Trimming removed 5 bases from V and 2 bases from J; junction bases left unmatched: 9. CDR3 loop: CASSPGTSGRSINTGELFF. The CDR3 DNA reads as TGTGCCAGCAGCCCCGGGACTAGCGGGAGGTCTATCAACACCGGGGAGCTGTTTTTT.

V and J are TRBV7-9 and TRBJ2-1; 7 nucleotides line up with TRBD2. Germline CDR1 and CDR2: SEHNR and FQNEAQ (reference sequence). The length of the CDR3 is 13 residues. J gave up 16 bases and V 4 bases, and 13 bases lay outside the gene matches. The CDR3 coding sequence is TGTGCCAGCAGCTCTCCTAGCGGAAGAGGGGCCTTCTTC. It is translated as CASSSPSGRGAFF.

This rearrangement joins TRBV18 to TRBJ1-5; 7 bases map to TRBD1. Germline loops: CDR1 KGHSH, CDR2 LQKENI. The CDR3 is 14 residues long. Trimming cost V 4 bases and J 4 bases; bases outside gene matches: 4. This CDR3 reads CASSRDSSNQPQHF. For the CDR3, the DNA is TGTGCCAGCTCACGGGACAGTTCTAATCAGCCCCAGCATTTT.

This chain links TRBV6-2 or TRBV6-3 with TRBJ1-2; 8 bases match TRBD1. The CDR3 length is 14 residues. Germline V gene lookup returns CDR1 MNHEY and CDR2 SVGEGT. V lost 2 bases and J lost 9; bases outside the gene matches: 8. The CDR3 DNA reads TGTGCCAGCAGTTACGGGCAGGGGGCGATGAGCTACACCTTC. It is translated as CASSYGQGAMSYTF.

The gene calls are TRBV15 and TRBJ2-1, with D maybe TRBD1 (6 bases). The ends were cut back, 0 bases at V and 7 bases at J, with 25 bases in the middle. Germline lookup yields CDR1 LNHNV and CDR2 YYDKDF (reference sequence). The length of the CDR3 is 19 residues. The CDR3 reads CATSRDLPTPGVWGNEQFF. The CDR3 coding sequence is TGTGCCACCAGCAGAGATCTCCCTACCCCAGGGGTCTGGGGGAATGAGCAGTTCTTC.

The chain employs TRBV3-1 (or the pseudogene TRBV3-2) and TRBJ1-6; possible D gene TRBD1, 6 bases. Germline lookup yields CDR1 LGHDT and CDR2 YNNKEL (reference sequence). The V gene lost 4 bases and the J gene lost 8 bases, with 18 bases spanning the gap. The CDR3 totals 16 residues. The CDR3 sequence is CASSPVMDSWHSPLHF. CDR3 nucleotides: TGTGCCAGCAGCCCGGTTATGGACAGTTGGCATTCACCCCTCCACTTT.

The chain employs TRBV24-1 and TRBJ1-1; TRBD1 aligns across 9 bases. J lost 1 base, V lost 4 bases, and 12 bases had no gene match. The CDR3 consists of 18 residues. Germline-derived CDR1 and CDR2 are KGHDR and SFDVKD. In DNA, the CDR3 is TGTGCCACCAGTGAATGCACAGGGGGCGCGACGACGAACACTGAAGCTTTCTTT. This codes for CATSECTGGATTNTEAFF.

V gene TRBV12-3 or TRBV12-4 combines with J gene TRBJ1-1, with no clear D. The CDR3 is 12 amino acids. V shed 4 bases and J shed 5 bases, with 8 bases lying between them. The CDR3: CASSYGGTEAFF. The CDR3 coding sequence is TGTGCCAGCAGTTATGGTGGTACTGAAGCTTTCTTT.

This clone was seen a single time. The chain carries TRBV11-2 and TRBJ2-3, with D possibly matching TRBD1 (6 bases). CDR1 SGHAT and CDR2 FQNNGV come from the germline V gene. The CDR3 spans 13 residues. V dropped 5 bases and J dropped 4 bases, with 10 bases sitting between them. The CDR3 DNA is TGTGCCAGCAGCCCTCCAGGGGCAGATACGCAGTATTTT. Its translation is CASSPPGADTQYF.

The V call is TRBV4-1, the J call TRBJ2-2; 12 bases map to TRBD2. V lost 4 bases to trimming and J lost 7 bases; unmatched junction nucleotides: 16. Per germline, CDR1 MGHRA and CDR2 YSYEKL. CDR3 length equals 19 residues. CDR3 DNA: TGCGCCAGCAGCCTAACAAGGGCTAGCGGGAGGGCCCAGGACGGGGAGCTGTTTTTT. Its translation: CASSLTRASGRAQDGELFF.

The J gene is TRBJ2-7, the V gene TRBV7-9; D unclear. V gave up 3 bases and J gave up 0 bases, with 3 bases separating them. Germline V gene lookup returns CDR1 SEHNR and CDR2 FQNEAQ (reference sequence). The CDR3 is 12 residues long. The CDR3: CASSFGSYEQYF. The CDR3 region has the DNA TGTGCCAGCAGCTTCGGCTCCTACGAGCAGTACTTC.

The genes are TRBV7-9 and TRBJ2-3; D unresolved. CDR3 length equals 14 residues. CDR1 and CDR2 (germline): SEHNR, FQNEAQ (reference sequence). V was trimmed by 5 bases and J by 0 bases, leaving 9 bases between them. The CDR3 sequence is CASSLTTSTDTQYF. CDR3 bases: TGTGCCAGCAGCCTGACGACTAGCACAGATACGCAGTATTTT.

This chain connects TRBV19 to TRBJ2-1; 12 bases align to TRBD1. CDR1 and CDR2 (germline): LNHDA, SQIVND (reference sequence). V lost 2 bases to trimming and J lost 4 bases; unmatched junction nucleotides: 12. The CDR3 length is 19 residues. Here the CDR3 reads CASSIMGQGATFLYNEQFF. The DNA of the CDR3 is TGTGCCAGTAGTATAATGGGACAGGGGGCAACCTTTCTTTACAATGAGCAGTTCTTC.

The chain joins TRBV3-1 (or the pseudogene TRBV3-2) to TRBJ1-4, with 8 bases matching TRBD1. The CDR3 consists of 14 residues. J gave up 8 bases and V 3 bases, and 5 bases lay outside the gene matches. CDR1 is LGHDT, CDR2 YNNKEL, per germline (reference sequence). CDR3 sequence reads: CASSHRGPREKLFF. The CDR3 DNA sequence: TGTGCCAGCAGCCACAGGGGGCCAAGGGAAAAACTGTTTTTT.

V and J are TRBV28 and TRBJ2-7; 10 nucleotides line up with TRBD2. The CDR3 extends over 15 amino acids. V gave up 5 bases and J gave up 3 bases; unmatched junction bases: 7. CDR1 and CDR2 from the germline V gene are MDHEN and SYDVKM. CDR3 coding DNA: TGTGCCAGCAGTCTCCCGACTAGCGGGTTCTACGAGCAGTACTTC. Residues: CASSLPTSGFYEQYF.

This sequence joins TRBV5-1 and TRBJ2-1; 7 nucleotides agree with TRBD1. Germline CDR1 SGHRS, CDR2 YFSETQ. V trimming: 4 bases; J trimming: 3 bases; junction bases outside the gene matches: 7. The CDR3 covers 15 residues. CDR3: CASSTRDSLYNEQFF. DNA for the CDR3: TGCGCCAGCAGCACCCGGGACAGCCTCTACAATGAGCAGTTCTTC. Based on the CDR3 plus reference TRBV5-1 and TRBJ2-1, the full variable domain is KAGVTQTPRYLIKTRGQQVTLSCSPISGHRSVSWYQQTPGQGLQFLFEYFSETQRNKGNFPGRFSGRQFSNSRSEMNVSTLELGDSALYLCASSTRDSLYNEQFFGPGTRLTVL.

V gene TRBV27 combines with J gene TRBJ2-7; 9 bases map to TRBD1. This CDR3 is built from 14 residues. Looked up from germline, CDR1 is MNHEY and CDR2 is SMNVEV (reference sequence). J gave up 3 bases and V 5 bases, and 5 bases lay outside the gene matches. Here the CDR3 reads CASSDGQGSYEQYF. The CDR3 DNA reads TGTGCCAGCAGTGATGGACAGGGGAGCTACGAGCAGTACTTC.

This chain joins TRBV11-2 and TRBJ2-1, with unresolved D. Trimming removed 5 bases at V and 6 bases at J, with 8 bases between. This CDR3 region has 12 residues. From germline, CDR1 is SGHAT and CDR2 FQNNGV. CDR3 residues: CASSIGVNEQFF. In nucleotides, the CDR3 is TGTGCCAGCAGCATCGGAGTCAATGAGCAGTTCTTC.

The rearrangement uses TRBV28 and TRBJ2-3; 9 bases line up with TRBD2. CDR1 is MDHEN, CDR2 SYDVKM, per germline. The CDR3 has 13 residues. The V gene end was trimmed by 4 bases and the J gene end by 6 bases; junction bases not matched to a gene: 2. DNA of the CDR3: TGTGCCAGCAGTTGGAGCGGGAGGGATACGCAGTATTTT. It codes for CASSWSGRDTQYF.

The chain uses TRBV5-1 and TRBJ1-3; D is undetermined. With 4 bases removed from V and 4 bases from J, the gap between germline ends came to 12 bases. Germline V gene lookup returns CDR1 SGHRS and CDR2 YFSETQ. This CDR3 has 14 residues. The CDR3 region has the DNA TGCGCCAGCAGCGATGGACTGGGGGGAAACACCATATATTTT. It yields the protein CASSDGLGGNTIYF.

The chain couples TRBV4-1 to TRBJ2-7, with 9 bases identical to TRBD2. The CDR3 totals 15 residues. Germline-derived CDR1 and CDR2 are MGHRA and YSYEKL. J was trimmed by 0 bases and V by 4 bases; bases with no gene match: 4. CDR3 in DNA: TGCGCCAGCAGCCTCAATAGCGGGAGCTCCTACGAGCAGTACTTC. Translated, it gives CASSLNSGSSYEQYF.